This TCR beta chain was recorded in a study of shared clonotypes between healthy human individuals. As regards this clone: The antigen remains undetermined. A read error may account for a junction end that differs from germline.

Broader study findings: Between several donors, naive CD4 clonotypes were shared at a level of around 5.2%. Only blood was sampled, and tissue TCR repertoires likely differ from blood ones.

In the original workflow: As immunoSEQ supplied junction-only sequences (without quality scores), filtering differed. Sequencing used immunoSEQ multiplex PCR; TCRdb keeps in-frame clones, though not all of them. V and J calls and clone size are those listed in that table; D and trimming were worked out from the DNA. This table holds some 1,100,000 clones, about 80% found once. Germline CDR1 SGHTA, CDR2 FQGNSA. The CDR3 length is 15 residues. Only Caucasian adults living in Nashville, Tennessee served as donors. This receptor was taken from a man younger than 30 in good health. Some clones in this sample may be carry-over from other donors' samples. Input material: memory CD4+ T cells from PBMCs. As to subset: CD45RA-negative fraction. V is TRBV7-2 and J is TRBJ1-5, with no clear D. In DNA form, the CDR3 reads TGTGCCAGCGGCTTAGGCGCCGCTAACAATCAGCCCCAGCATTTT. As protein: CASGLGAANNQPQHF.